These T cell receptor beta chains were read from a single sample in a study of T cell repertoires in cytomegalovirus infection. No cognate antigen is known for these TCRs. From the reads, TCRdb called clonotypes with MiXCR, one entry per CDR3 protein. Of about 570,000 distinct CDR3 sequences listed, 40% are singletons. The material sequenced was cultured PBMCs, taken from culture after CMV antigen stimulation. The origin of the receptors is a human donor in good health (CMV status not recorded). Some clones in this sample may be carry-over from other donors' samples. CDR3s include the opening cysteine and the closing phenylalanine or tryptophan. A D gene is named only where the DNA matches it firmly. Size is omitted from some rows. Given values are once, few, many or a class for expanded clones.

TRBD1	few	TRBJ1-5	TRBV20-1	CSARGWQGDNQPQHF	TGCAGTGCTAGAGGGTGGCAGGGGGACAATCAGCCCCAGCATTTT
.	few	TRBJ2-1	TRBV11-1	CASSLSGKADARNEQFF	TGTGCCAGCAGCTTATCTGGTAAGGCCGACGCCAGGAATGAGCAGTTCTTC
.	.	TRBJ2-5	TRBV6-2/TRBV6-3	CASSYQVMETQYF	TGTGCCAGCAGTTACCAGGTCATGGAGACCCAGTACTTC
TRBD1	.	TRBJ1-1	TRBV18	CASSPRTGGLVTEAFF	TGTGCCAGCTCACCCCGGACAGGCGGGTTGGTCACTGAAGCTTTCTTT
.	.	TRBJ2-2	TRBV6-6	CASSPGNGGELFF	TGTGCCAGCAGCCCCGGCAACGGCGGGGAGCTGTTTTTT
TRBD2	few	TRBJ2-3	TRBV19	CASSRAGVTDTQYF	TGTGCCAGTAGTAGAGCGGGAGTCACAGATACGCAGTATTTT
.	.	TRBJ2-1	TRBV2	CASVDPGSDEQFF	TGTGCCAGCGTAGACCCCGGATCGGATGAGCAGTTCTTC
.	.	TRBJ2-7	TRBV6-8	CASRHSPRRYEQYF	TGTGCCAGCAGGCACTCACCTCGACGCTACGAGCAGTACTTC
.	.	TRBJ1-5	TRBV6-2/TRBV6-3	CASAGYGFQPQHF	TGTGCCAGCGCCGGGTATGGTTTTCAGCCCCAGCATTTT
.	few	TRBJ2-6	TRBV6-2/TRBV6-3	CASSQRHSGSGANVLTF	TGTGCCAGCAGCCAACGACACTCAGGTTCTGGGGCCAACGTCCTGACTTTC
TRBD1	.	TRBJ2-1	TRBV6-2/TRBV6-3	CATRDHRGNNEQFF	TGTGCCACGCGTGATCACAGGGGAAACAATGAGCAGTTCTTC
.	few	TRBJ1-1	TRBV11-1	CASSPDTQNTEAFF	TGTGCCAGCAGCCCGGACACACAAAACACTGAAGCTTTCTTT
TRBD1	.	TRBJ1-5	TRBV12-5	CAPLGQGNQPQHF	TGTGCTCCCCTAGGACAGGGCAATCAGCCCCAGCATTTT
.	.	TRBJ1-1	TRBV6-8	CASSYSGRWAKNTEAFF	TGTGCCAGCAGTTACTCGGGGAGGTGGGCAAAGAACACTGAAGCTTTCTTT
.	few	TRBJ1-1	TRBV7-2	CASSLSGRWNTEAFF	TGTGCCAGCAGCTTAAGTGGGAGATGGAACACTGAAGCTTTCTTT
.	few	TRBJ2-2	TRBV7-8	CASSLARGTAGELFF	TGTGCCAGCAGCTTAGCCCGGGGAACGGCCGGGGAGCTGTTTTTT
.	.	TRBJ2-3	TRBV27	CASSFYDDKDTQYF	TGTGCCAGCAGTTTTTATGACGATAAAGATACGCAGTATTTT
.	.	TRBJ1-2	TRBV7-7	CASSLVSRWQDNYGYTF	TGTGCCAGCAGCTTAGTATCTCGGTGGCAGGACAACTATGGCTACACCTTC
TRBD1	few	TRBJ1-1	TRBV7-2	CASSYIQGRELGAFF	TGTGCCAGCAGCTACATACAGGGGAGAGAACTAGGAGCTTTCTTT
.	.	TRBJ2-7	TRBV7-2	CASSLGGGFTPYEQYF	TGTGCCAGCAGCTTAGGTGGGGGGTTCACCCCCTACGAGCAGTACTTC
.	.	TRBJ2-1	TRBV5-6	CASRDSGSSEQFF	TGTGCCAGCAGGGACAGTGGTTCAAGTGAGCAGTTCTTC
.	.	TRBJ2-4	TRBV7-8	CASSLGPRAPRAKNIQYF	TGTGCCAGCAGCTTAGGCCCCCGGGCCCCGCGGGCCAAAAACATTCAGTACTTC
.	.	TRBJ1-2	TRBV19	CASSIRAFLGGYTF	TGTGCCAGTAGTATTCGTGCATTCCTCGGGGGCTACACCTTC
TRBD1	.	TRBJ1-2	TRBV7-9	CASSLTSGQGSDGYTF	TGTGCCAGCAGCTTAACCTCTGGACAGGGATCGGATGGCTACACCTTC
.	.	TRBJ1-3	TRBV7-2	CASSRTGSYTIYF	TGTGCCAGCAGCCGTACAGGGTCGTACACCATATATTTT
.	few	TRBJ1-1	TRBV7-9	CASSPSWDITGPNTEAFF	TGTGCCAGCAGCCCAAGTTGGGATATCACAGGACCGAACACTGAAGCTTTCTTT
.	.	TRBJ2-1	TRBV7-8	CASSFTAAPDNEQFF	TGTGCCAGCAGCTTTACAGCTGCCCCGGACAATGAGCAGTTCTTC
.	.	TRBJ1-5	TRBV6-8	CASSNGAVEPQHF	TGTGCCAGCAGTAACGGGGCCGTTGAGCCCCAGCATTTT
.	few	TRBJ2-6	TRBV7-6	CATSRGSLSSGANVLTF	TGTGCCACCTCTCGGGGGTCCCTCAGCTCTGGGGCCAACGTCCTGACTTTC
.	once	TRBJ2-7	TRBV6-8	CASSDLTRYEQYF	TGTGCCAGCAGCGATCTGACTCGCTACGAGCAGTACTTC
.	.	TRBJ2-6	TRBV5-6	CASRSRGTLTGANVLTF	TGTGCCAGCAGGTCCCGGGGCACCCTGACTGGGGCCAACGTCCTGACTTTC
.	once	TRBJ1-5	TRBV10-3	CAISEGGLNQPQHF	TGTGCCATCAGTGAGGGGGGTCTCAATCAGCCCCAGCATTTT
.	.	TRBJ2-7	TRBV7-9	CASTLGSTYEQYF	TGTGCCAGCACCTTGGGATCTACCTACGAGCAGTACTTC
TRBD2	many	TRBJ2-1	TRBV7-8	CASSLALVASGRSHNEQFF	TGTGCCAGCAGCTTAGCCCTGGTGGCTAGCGGTAGGTCCCACAATGAGCAGTTCTTC
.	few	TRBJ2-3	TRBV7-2	CASSLGTWTDTQYF	TGTGCCAGCAGCTTAGGCACATGGACAGATACGCAGTATTTT
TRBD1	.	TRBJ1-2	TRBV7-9	CASSASGTDYGYTF	TGTGCCAGCAGCGCTTCAGGGACAGACTATGGCTACACCTTC
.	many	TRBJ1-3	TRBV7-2	CASSFGGNTIYF	TGTGCCAGCAGCTTTGGTGGAAACACCATATATTTT
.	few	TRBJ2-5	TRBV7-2	CASSGRRGQETQYF	TGTGCCAGCAGCGGTCGAAGGGGCCAAGAGACCCAGTACTTC
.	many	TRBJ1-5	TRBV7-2	CASSRSGSNQPQHF	TGTGCCAGCAGCCGGTCGGGTAGCAATCAGCCCCAGCATTTT
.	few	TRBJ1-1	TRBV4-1	CASSPQEANTEAFF	TGCGCCAGCAGCCCTCAGGAAGCGAACACTGAAGCTTTCTTT
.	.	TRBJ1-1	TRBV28	CASRYPRGAAEAFF	TGTGCCAGCAGATACCCTCGGGGGGCAGCTGAAGCTTTCTTT
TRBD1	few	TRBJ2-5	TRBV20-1	CSARKGGWETQYF	TGCAGTGCTAGAAAAGGGGGCTGGGAGACCCAGTACTTC
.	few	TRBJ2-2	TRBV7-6	CASSPLPNTGELFF	TGTGCCAGCTCCCCCTTACCGAACACCGGGGAGCTGTTTTTT
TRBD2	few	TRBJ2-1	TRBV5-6	CASSRTSGRDEQFF	TGTGCCAGCAGCCGGACTAGCGGGCGCGATGAGCAGTTCTTC
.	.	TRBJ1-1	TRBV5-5	CASTLRGSWNTEAFF	TGTGCCAGCACCTTACGTGGCTCATGGAACACTGAAGCTTTCTTT
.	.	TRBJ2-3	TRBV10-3	CAIRKDGARTDTQYF	TGTGCCATCAGGAAGGACGGAGCGCGAACAGATACGCAGTATTTT
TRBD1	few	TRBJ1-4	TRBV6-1	CASSEGGQGSTNEKLFF	TGTGCCAGCAGTGAAGGGGGACAGGGATCAACTAATGAAAAACTGTTTTTT
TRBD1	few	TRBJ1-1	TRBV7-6	CASSLETGKGPMNTEAFF	TGTGCCAGCAGCTTAGAGACAGGGAAGGGGCCTATGAACACTGAAGCTTTCTTT
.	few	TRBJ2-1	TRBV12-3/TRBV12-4	CAAGIPNTNEQFF	TGTGCCGCAGGGATCCCCAACACAAATGAGCAGTTCTTC
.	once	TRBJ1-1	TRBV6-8	CASSYSSRAGNTEAFF	TGTGCCAGCAGTTACTCGAGCCGGGCGGGGAACACTGAAGCTTTCTTT
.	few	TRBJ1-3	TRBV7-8	CASSFLPGSGNTIYF	TGTGCCAGCAGCTTCCTCCCTGGGTCTGGAAACACCATATATTTT
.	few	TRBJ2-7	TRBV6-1	CASRRGGAYEQYF	TGTGCCAGCAGACGGGGTGGGGCCTACGAGCAGTACTTC
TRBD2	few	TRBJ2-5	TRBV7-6	CASSFSGGDAGTQYF	TGTGCCAGCAGCTTTAGCGGGGGAGACGCTGGGACCCAGTACTTC
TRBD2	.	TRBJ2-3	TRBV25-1	CASSEPAGGTDTQYF	TGTGCCAGCAGTGAACCAGCGGGAGGCACAGATACGCAGTATTTT
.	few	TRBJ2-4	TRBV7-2	CASSLASGRGYIQYF	TGTGCCAGCAGCTTAGCGTCGGGGCGAGGTTACATTCAGTACTTC
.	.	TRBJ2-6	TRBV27	CASSFISGSPNSGANVLTF	TGTGCCAGCAGTTTTATTTCGGGTTCCCCTAACTCTGGGGCCAACGTCCTGACTTTC
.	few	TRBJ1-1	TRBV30	CANRRIQMNTEAFF	TGTGCCAATCGTCGGATCCAAATGAACACTGAAGCTTTCTTT
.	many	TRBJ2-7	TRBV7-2	CASSRHRVAYEQYF	TGTGCCAGCAGCCGCCACAGGGTCGCCTACGAGCAGTACTTC
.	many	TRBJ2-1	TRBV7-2	CASSRDGSYNEQFF	TGTGCCAGCAGCCGGGATGGCTCCTACAATGAGCAGTTCTTC